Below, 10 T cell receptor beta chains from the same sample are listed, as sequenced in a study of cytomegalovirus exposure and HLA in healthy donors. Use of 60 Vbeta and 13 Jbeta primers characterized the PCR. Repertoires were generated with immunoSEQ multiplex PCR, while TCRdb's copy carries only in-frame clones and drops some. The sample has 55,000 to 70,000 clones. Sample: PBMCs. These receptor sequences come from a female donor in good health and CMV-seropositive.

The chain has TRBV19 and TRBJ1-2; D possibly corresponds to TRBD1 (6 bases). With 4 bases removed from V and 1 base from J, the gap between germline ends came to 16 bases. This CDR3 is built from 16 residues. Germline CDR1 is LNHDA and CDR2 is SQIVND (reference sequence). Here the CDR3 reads CASSTLRQAFNYGYTF. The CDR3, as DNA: TGTGCCAGTAGTACCCTGAGACAGGCGTTTAACTATGGCTACACCTTC. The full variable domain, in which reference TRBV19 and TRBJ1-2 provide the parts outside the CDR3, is DGGITQSPKYLFRKEGQNVTLSCEQNLNHDAMYWYRQDPGQGLRLIYYSQIVNDFQKGDIAEGYSVSREKKESFPLTVTSAQKNPTAFYLCASSTLRQAFNYGYTFGSGTRLTVV.

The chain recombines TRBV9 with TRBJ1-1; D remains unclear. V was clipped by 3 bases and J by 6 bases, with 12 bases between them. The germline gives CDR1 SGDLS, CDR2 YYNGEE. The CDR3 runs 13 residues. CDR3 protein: CASSAQTGAEAFF. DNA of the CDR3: TGTGCCAGCAGCGCACAAACGGGAGCTGAAGCTTTCTTT. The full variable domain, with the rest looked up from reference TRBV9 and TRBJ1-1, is DSGVTQTPKHLITATGQRVTLRCSPRSGDLSVYWYQQSLDQGLQFLIQYYNGEERAKGNILERFSAQQFPDLHSELNLSSLELGDSALYFCASSAQTGAEAFFGQGTRLTVV.

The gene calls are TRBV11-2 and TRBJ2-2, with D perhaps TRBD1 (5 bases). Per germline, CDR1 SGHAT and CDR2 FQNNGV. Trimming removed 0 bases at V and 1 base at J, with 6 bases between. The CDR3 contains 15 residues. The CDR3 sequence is CASSLDDRNTGELFF. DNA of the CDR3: TGTGCCAGCAGCTTAGATGACAGGAACACCGGGGAGCTGTTTTTT.

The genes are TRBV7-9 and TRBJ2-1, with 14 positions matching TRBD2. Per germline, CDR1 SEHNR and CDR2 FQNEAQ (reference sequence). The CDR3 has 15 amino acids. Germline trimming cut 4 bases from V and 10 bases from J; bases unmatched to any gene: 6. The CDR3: CASSSGLAGVREQFF. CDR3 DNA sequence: TGTGCCAGCAGCTCGGGACTAGCGGGAGTCAGGGAGCAGTTCTTC.

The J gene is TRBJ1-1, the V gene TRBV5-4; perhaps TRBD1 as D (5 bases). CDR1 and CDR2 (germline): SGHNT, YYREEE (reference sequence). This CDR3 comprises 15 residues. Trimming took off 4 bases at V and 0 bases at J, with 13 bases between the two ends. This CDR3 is CASSPQQVMNTEAFF. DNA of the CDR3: TGTGCCAGCAGCCCTCAACAGGTTATGAACACTGAAGCTTTCTTT.

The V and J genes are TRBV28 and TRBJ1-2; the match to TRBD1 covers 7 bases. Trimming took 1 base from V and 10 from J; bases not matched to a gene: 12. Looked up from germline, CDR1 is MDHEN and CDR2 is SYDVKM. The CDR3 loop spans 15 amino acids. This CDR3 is CASSLLEGAQKAYTF. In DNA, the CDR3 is TGTGCCAGCAGTTTATTGGAGGGGGCGCAAAAGGCCTACACCTTC.

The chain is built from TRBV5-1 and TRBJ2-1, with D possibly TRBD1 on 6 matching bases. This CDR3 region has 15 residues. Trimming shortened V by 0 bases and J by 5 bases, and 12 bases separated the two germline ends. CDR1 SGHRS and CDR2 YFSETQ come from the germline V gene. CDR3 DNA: TGCGCCAGCAGCTTGGGAGGACAGCACCACAATGAGCAGTTCTTC. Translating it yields CASSLGGQHHNEQFF. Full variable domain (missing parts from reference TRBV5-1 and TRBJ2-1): KAGVTQTPRYLIKTRGQQVTLSCSPISGHRSVSWYQQTPGQGLQFLFEYFSETQRNKGNFPGRFSGRQFSNSRSEMNVSTLELGDSALYLCASSLGGQHHNEQFFGPGTRLTVL.

The CDR3 bases are TGCAGCGCCGGGACAGGGAACACTGAAGCTTTCTTT. This sequence encodes CSAGTGNTEAFF. The chain has TRBV29-1 and TRBJ1-1, with 8 positions matching TRBD1. The CDR3 runs 12 residues. V lost 7 bases, J lost 1 base, and 2 bases stayed unmatched. Germline V gives CDR1 SQVTM, CDR2 ANQGSEA.

CDR3 protein: CASSLSPTSNQPQHF. CDR3 coding DNA: TGTGCCAGCAGTCTTTCCCCCACAAGCAATCAGCCCCAGCATTTT. The V and J genes are TRBV6-1 and TRBJ1-5; D remains unclear. V was pared by 5 bases and J by 1 base, with 12 bases between. Germline CDR1 MNHNS, CDR2 SASEGT. The CDR3 extends over 15 amino acids.

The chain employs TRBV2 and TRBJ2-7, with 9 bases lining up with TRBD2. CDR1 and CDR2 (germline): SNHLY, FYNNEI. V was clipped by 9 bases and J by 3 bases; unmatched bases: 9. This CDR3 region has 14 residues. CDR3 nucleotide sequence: TGTGCCAGTACGCCCGCAGCGGGAGGCTACGAGCAGTACTTC. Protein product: CASTPAAGGYEQYF.